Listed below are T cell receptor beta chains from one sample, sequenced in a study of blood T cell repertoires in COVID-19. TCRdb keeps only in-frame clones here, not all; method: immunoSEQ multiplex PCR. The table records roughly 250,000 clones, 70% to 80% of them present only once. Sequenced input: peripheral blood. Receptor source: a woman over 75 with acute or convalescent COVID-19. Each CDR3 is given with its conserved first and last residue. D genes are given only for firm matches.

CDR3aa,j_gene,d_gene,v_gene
CATTVGQGGNSPLHF,TRBJ1-6,TRBD1,TRBV2
CASKPSGSNEQFF,TRBJ2-1,TRBD2,TRBV12-3/TRBV12-4
CASSFARTPQYGYTF,TRBJ1-2,.,TRBV7-8
CASETQGNYGYTF,TRBJ1-2,.,TRBV28
CAWSVLWGQETQYF,TRBJ2-5,TRBD1,TRBV30
CASREDGFYGYTF,TRBJ1-2,.,TRBV2
CASSRTSGRADTQYF,TRBJ2-3,TRBD2,TRBV5-1
CASSQAQETQYF,TRBJ2-5,.,TRBV4-1
CASSHQHGNTIYF,TRBJ1-3,.,TRBV12-3/TRBV12-4
CASSYWDRNTGELFF,TRBJ2-2,TRBD1,TRBV6-5
CASRDSINEKLFF,TRBJ1-4,.,TRBV25-1
CASSLERGGPYEQYF,TRBJ2-7,TRBD2,TRBV7-6
CASRSTGRSNQPQHF,TRBJ1-5,.,TRBV6-5
CASSDRRGAQANYGYTF,TRBJ1-2,.,TRBV6-1
CASRRQGRYGQFF,TRBJ2-1,TRBD1,TRBV12-3/TRBV12-4
CASSRMTGSNSPLHF,TRBJ1-6,TRBD1,TRBV18
CASSSLAGEAYEQYF,TRBJ2-7,TRBD2,TRBV19
CAWMAKMNTEAFF,TRBJ1-1,.,TRBV30
CASSLEGGEQFF,TRBJ2-1,.,TRBV7-9
CASSFDSPTFSGYGYTF,TRBJ1-2,.,TRBV5-1
CASSRGLAGLGQFF,TRBJ2-1,TRBD2,TRBV19
CATSVSSGSRDTQYF,TRBJ2-3,.,TRBV24-1
CASSRPGTSGGWQFF,TRBJ2-1,TRBD2,TRBV18
CASSPGVPGGYTF,TRBJ1-2,.,TRBV12-3/TRBV12-4
CASKGVGYGYTF,TRBJ1-2,.,TRBV2
CASSQQGTEGEAFF,TRBJ1-1,TRBD1,TRBV6-5
CASSLGRLGQTQYF,TRBJ2-5,.,TRBV5-1
CASSSWRRDRGLGYTF,TRBJ1-2,TRBD1,TRBV11-2
CASSLGTSEQFF,TRBJ2-1,TRBD2,TRBV12-3/TRBV12-4
CASSPGQAEAFF,TRBJ1-1,TRBD1,TRBV18
CASSRRGLEAYNEQFF,TRBJ2-1,TRBD2,TRBV5-6
CASSLQGEMNTEAFF,TRBJ1-1,TRBD1,TRBV13
CASSLGVRDEQYF,TRBJ2-7,.,TRBV7-9
CASSAGLADYNEQFF,TRBJ2-1,TRBD2,TRBV19
CASSLKIQGAFWDTIYF,TRBJ1-3,TRBD1,TRBV27
CASSFGGASYEQYF,TRBJ2-7,TRBD2,TRBV5-1
CASRGLGSPLHF,TRBJ1-6,.,TRBV6-6
CASSQDLLYRGFDGYTF,TRBJ1-2,TRBD1,TRBV3-1/TRBV3-2
CSVYDRGTLNTEAFF,TRBJ1-1,TRBD1,TRBV29-1
CASSLTDTFNSPLHF,TRBJ1-6,.,TRBV6-5
CASSLAGQGAGEQFF,TRBJ2-1,TRBD1,TRBV5-1
CASSRFTGQETQYF,TRBJ2-5,.,TRBV23-1
CASSSGTSGIQFF,TRBJ2-1,TRBD2,TRBV5-1
CASSLAETTSEQYF,TRBJ2-7,.,TRBV5-1
CASSPAAGGQETQYF,TRBJ2-5,TRBD2,TRBV3-1/TRBV3-2